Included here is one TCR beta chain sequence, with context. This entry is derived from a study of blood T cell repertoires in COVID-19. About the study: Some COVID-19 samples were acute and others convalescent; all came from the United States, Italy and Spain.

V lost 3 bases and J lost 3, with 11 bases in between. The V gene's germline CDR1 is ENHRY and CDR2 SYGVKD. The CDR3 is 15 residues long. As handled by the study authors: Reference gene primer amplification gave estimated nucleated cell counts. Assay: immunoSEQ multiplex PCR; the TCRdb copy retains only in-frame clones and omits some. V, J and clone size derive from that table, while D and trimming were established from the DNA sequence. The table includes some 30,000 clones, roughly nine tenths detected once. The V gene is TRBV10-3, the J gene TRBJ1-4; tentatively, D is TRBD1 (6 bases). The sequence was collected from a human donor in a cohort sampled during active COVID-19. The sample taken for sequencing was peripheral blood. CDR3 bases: TGTGCCATCAGTGATTTCGGACAGCCTAATGAAAAACTGTTTTTT. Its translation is CAISDFGQPNEKLFF.